This T cell receptor (beta chain) was sequenced in a study of PD-L1 blockade in urothelial cancer. V was pared by 5 bases and J by 3 bases, with 9 bases of the junction left unmatched. CDR3 length equals 16 residues. The germline gives CDR1 SGHNT, CDR2 YENEEA. The time point: pretreatment peripheral blood. Spike-ins of synthetic TCR analog templates went into each PCR. The assay was immunoSEQ multiplex PCR, and TCRdb's table has in-frame clones only and misses some. The profile shows 130,000 or so clones, approximately 84% of them singletons. Sequencing was performed on PBMCs, taken around atezolizumab (anti-PD-L1) treatment. The V and J genes are TRBV11-3 and TRBJ2-3, with 9 nucleotides matching TRBD1. The TCR comes from a man aged 45-65 years with urothelial cancer. CDR3 protein: CASSLRWDRETDTQYF. The CDR3 bases are TGTGCCAGCAGCCTGCGCTGGGACAGGGAGACAGATACGCAGTATTTT.